Below are 29 T cell receptor beta chains sequenced from a single sample in a study of T cells in Graves' hyperthyroidism and ophthalmopathy. From RNA transcripts, TCR beta CDR3 regions were amplified. An initial round of RT-PCR targeting the TCR CDR3 relied on the HTBI primer set. TCRdb redid the calling of the multiplex PCR reads with MiXCR, one entry per CDR3 protein. The sample includes some 560,000 distinct CDR3 sequences, around 14% of them seen just once. The sample comprised blood. Receptor source: a woman aged 25 to 45 with Graves' hyperthyroidism.

This clonotype occurred many times. The chain employs TRBV5-1 and TRBJ2-3; D gene uncertain. From germline, CDR1 is SGHRS and CDR2 YFSETQ. The CDR3 is 13 residues long. The germline V and J ends were trimmed by 0 bases and 4 bases, with 6 bases remaining between them. The CDR3 loop is CASSLVFSDTQYF. CDR3 nucleotides: TGCGCCAGCAGCTTGGTCTTTTCAGATACGCAGTATTTT.

In its sample, this clonotype was seen a few times. The chain combines TRBV5-1 with TRBJ2-3, with D perhaps matching TRBD2 (6 bases). Germline values: CDR1 SGHRS, CDR2 YFSETQ. Trimming removed 0 bases at V and 2 bases at J, with 13 bases between. This CDR3 is 16 amino acids long. CDR3: CASSLAEGGNTDTQYF. The CDR3, as DNA: TGCGCCAGCAGCTTGGCCGAGGGCGGGAACACAGATACGCAGTATTTT.

This clonotype was found many times. V is TRBV7-3 and J is TRBJ1-5, with D possibly being TRBD1 (6 bases). V was cut by 5 bases and J by 7 bases, with 15 bases left in between. The CDR3 sequence is 14 residues long. The germline V gene encodes CDR1 SGHTA and CDR2 FQGTGA. DNA of the CDR3: TGTGCCAGCAGCCTCAGGGGTGGGGGGCAGCCCCAGCATTTT. Its translation: CASSLRGGGQPQHF.

The CDR3 protein is CASSYSPSGRNEQFF. CDR3 bases: TGTGCCAGCAGTTACTCGCCTAGCGGGCGCAATGAGCAGTTCTTC. The chain employs TRBV6-2 or TRBV6-3 and TRBJ2-1, with 8 bases that match TRBD2. Germline V gene lookup returns CDR1 MNHEY and CDR2 SVGEGT. V lost 0 bases, J lost 6 bases, and 4 bases stayed unmatched. There are 15 residues in the CDR3.

This clonotype was recorded a few times. The chain links TRBV7-9 to TRBJ1-5; a weak D match, TRBD1 (5 bases). CDR1 and CDR2 from the germline V gene are SEHNR and FQNEAQ (reference sequence). The CDR3 covers 17 residues. V lost 1 base, J lost 0 bases, and 13 bases lay in between. The CDR3 region is CASSLGGATDSNQPQHF. DNA for the CDR3: TGTGCCAGCAGCTTAGGTGGTGCGACAGATAGCAATCAGCCCCAGCATTTT.

In this sample, this clonotype turned up many times. The chain combines TRBV7-2 with TRBJ2-2, with D possibly TRBD2 on 6 matching bases. Germline V gives CDR1 SGHTA, CDR2 FQGNSA. The V gene lost 5 bases and the J gene lost 4 bases, with 17 bases spanning the gap. The CDR3 runs 16 residues. Written as DNA, the CDR3 is TGTGCCAGCAGCCTGATCGGGGGAGCGAGCACCGGGGAGCTGTTTTTT. Translating gives CASSLIGGASTGELFF.

This clonotype was counted many times. The CDR3, as DNA: TGTGCCAGCAGCGTGCTTCGATCCGGGGAGCTGTTTTTT. Residues: CASSVLRSGELFF. The chain links TRBV7-2 to TRBJ2-2; unclear D gene. Per germline, CDR1 SGHTA and CDR2 FQGNSA. The V and J ends lost 5 bases and 6 bases respectively, with 10 bases between them. The CDR3 covers 13 residues.

This clonotype was counted ten times or more. The chain couples TRBV27 to TRBJ1-5; the D is unclear. The CDR3 extends over 13 amino acids. The V and J ends lost 2 bases and 4 bases respectively, with 6 bases between them. Looked up from germline, CDR1 is MNHEY and CDR2 is SMNVEV (reference sequence). CDR3 sequence (DNA): TGTGCCAGCAGTTTAGGAGAAAATCAGCCCCAGCATTTT. Its translation: CASSLGENQPQHF.

This clonotype occurred many times. The chain carries TRBV2 and TRBJ1-5; D gene unclear. The V gene's germline CDR1 is SNHLY and CDR2 FYNNEI. The ends were cut back, 4 bases at V and 0 bases at J, with 7 bases in the middle. The CDR3 sequence is 14 residues long. The CDR3 loop is CASSGQLSNQPQHF. Here the CDR3 DNA reads TGTGCCAGCAGTGGGCAACTTAGCAATCAGCCCCAGCATTTT. The full variable domain, rest sourced from reference TRBV2 and TRBJ1-5, is EPEVTQTPSHQVTQMGQEVILRCVPISNHLYFYWYRQILGQKVEFLVSFYNNEISEKSEIFDDQFSVERPDGSNFTLKIRSTKLEDSAMYFCASSGQLSNQPQHFGDGTRLSIL.

A few counts support this clonotype. The chain recombines TRBV30 with TRBJ1-1, with D perhaps TRBD1 (5 bases). Germline loops: CDR1 GTSNPN, CDR2 SVGIG (reference sequence). V was shortened by 3 bases and J by 1 base, with 9 bases between the two germline ends. The CDR3 runs to 13 residues. The CDR3, as DNA: TGTGCCTGGAGGACAGCTCCGAACACTGAAGCTTTCTTT. It specifies CAWRTAPNTEAFF.

This chain links TRBV30 with TRBJ2-7, with 12 bases fitting TRBD2. This CDR3 has 15 residues. Trimming cost V 0 bases and J 2 bases; bases outside gene matches: 2. Germline V lookup: CDR1 GTSNPN, CDR2 SVGIG (reference sequence). The CDR3 protein is CAWSVGTSGPYEQYF. In nucleotides, the CDR3 is TGTGCCTGGAGTGTGGGGACTAGCGGGCCCTACGAGCAGTACTTC.

This clonotype was seen a handful of times. As DNA, the CDR3 is TGTGCCAGCAGCCAGGGTTGGGGCCGGGGGGAGCAGTACTTC. Protein: CASSQGWGRGEQYF. V and J are TRBV5-5 and TRBJ2-7; possible D gene TRBD2, 6 bases. The germline gives CDR1 SGHKS, CDR2 YYEKEE (reference sequence). The length of the CDR3 is 14 residues. V lost 4 bases and J 7 bases, leaving 18 bases between the germline ends.

CDR3 amino acids: CASSIAGTGPGELFF. In DNA form, the CDR3 reads TGTGCCAGCAGTATCGCCGGGACAGGCCCCGGGGAGCTGTTTTTT. V usage is TRBV28 and J usage is TRBJ2-2; 8 bases align to TRBD1. V lost 5 bases, J lost 6 bases, and 8 bases stayed unmatched. CDR3 length: 15 residues. Germline CDR1 MDHEN, CDR2 SYDVKM.

This clonotype was seen only a few times. J is TRBJ2-3 and V is TRBV19, with 7 bases that match TRBD1. The CDR3 covers 13 residues. V trimming: 7 bases; J trimming: 2 bases; junction bases outside the gene matches: 3. The germline V gene encodes CDR1 LNHDA and CDR2 SQIVND (reference sequence). In DNA, the CDR3 is TGTGCCAGTAAGGGACAGTCCACAGATACGCAGTATTTT. Translation gives CASKGQSTDTQYF.

A few counts support this clonotype. V usage is TRBV20-1 and J usage is TRBJ2-7; no clear D gene. The CDR3 sequence is 14 residues long. Trimming cost V 3 bases and J 0 bases, with 12 bases left between them. Per the germline V gene, CDR1 is DFQATT and CDR2 is SNEGSKA (reference sequence). CDR3 nucleotide sequence: TGCAGTGCTAGTTCCCATAAAGTCTCCTACGAGCAGTACTTC. Protein product: CSASSHKVSYEQYF.

The sample holds a few counts of this clonotype. The chain uses TRBV9 and TRBJ2-1; 10 bases align to TRBD2. The germline V gene encodes CDR1 SGDLS and CDR2 YYNGEE. The CDR3 spans 13 residues. V lost 5 bases and J lost 10; bases outside the gene matches: 6. DNA of the CDR3: TGTGCCAGCAGTCCTAGCGGGAGATGGGAGCAGTTCTTC. This encodes CASSPSGRWEQFF.

This clonotype was counted at least ten times. The chain has TRBV28 and TRBJ2-5; 7 bases map to TRBD2. J gave up 2 bases and V 8 bases, and 8 bases lay outside the gene matches. The CDR3 contains 14 residues. Germline CDR1 and CDR2: MDHEN and SYDVKM. CDR3 residues: CASGEPGGQETQYF. Here the CDR3 DNA reads TGTGCCAGCGGGGAGCCGGGGGGTCAAGAGACCCAGTACTTC.

This clonotype came up many times. This rearrangement joins TRBV27 to TRBJ1-1; 7 positions agree with TRBD1. V dropped 5 bases and J dropped 3; count of bases not matched to a gene: 9. From germline, CDR1 is MNHEY and CDR2 SMNVEV (reference sequence). The length of the CDR3 is 15 residues. CDR3 in amino acids: CASSRRWQGDTEAFF. The DNA of the CDR3 is TGTGCCAGCAGTCGCCGGTGGCAGGGGGACACTGAAGCTTTCTTT.

The chain is built from TRBV6-4 and TRBJ2-7; 11 bases are a match to TRBD1. The CDR3 consists of 14 residues. The V segment lost 5 bases and the J segment 6 bases; nucleotides outside the gene matches: 6. The germline CDR1 and CDR2 sequences are MRHNA and SNTAGT. CDR3 amino acids: CASSIGQGAVEQYF. CDR3 DNA sequence: TGTGCCAGCAGTATAGGACAGGGGGCTGTCGAGCAGTACTTC.

This clonotype was observed once. The DNA of the CDR3 is TGTGCCAGCACAGCGGACATCGGAGCAAACACCTACGAGCAGTACTTC. This codes for CASTADIGANTYEQYF. The chain recombines TRBV13 with TRBJ2-7, with D possibly being TRBD1 or TRBD2 (5 bases each). The germline V gene has CDR1 PRHDT and CDR2 FYEKMQ (reference sequence). The V and J ends lost 7 bases and 2 bases respectively, with 21 bases between them. The CDR3 extends over 16 amino acids.

The sample holds many counts of this clonotype. V is TRBV30 and J is TRBJ1-1; 7 nucleotides align to TRBD1. Germline V gives CDR1 GTSNPN, CDR2 SVGIG (reference sequence). The CDR3 runs 12 residues. The CDR3 reads CAHYRGGTEAFF. The CDR3 DNA reads as TGTGCACACTACAGGGGAGGCACTGAAGCTTTCTTT.

This chain connects TRBV7-6 to TRBJ2-7; weak D call: TRBD1 (5 bases). V was shortened by 2 bases and J by 2 bases, with 10 bases between the two germline ends. The germline V gene has CDR1 SGHVS and CDR2 FNYEAQ. This CDR3 has 14 residues. In DNA form, the CDR3 reads TGTGCCAGCAGCTTAAGGGGCTTCCCCTACGAGCAGTACTTC. Amino acid sequence: CASSLRGFPYEQYF.

In its sample, this clonotype was seen many times. This chain joins TRBV5-1 and TRBJ2-2, with D tentatively TRBD1 (5 bases). The CDR3 length is 14 residues. The germline CDR1 and CDR2 sequences are SGHRS and YFSETQ. Trimming cost V 6 bases and J 4 bases, with 13 bases left between them. CDR3 sequence: CASKGALSTGELFF. The DNA of the CDR3 is TGCGCCAGCAAAGGGGCCTTGAGCACCGGGGAGCTGTTTTTT.

This chain uses TRBV24-1 with TRBJ2-1, with 7 bases fitting TRBD2. J was trimmed by 3 bases and V by 4 bases; bases with no gene match: 5. From germline, CDR1 is KGHDR and CDR2 SFDVKD. This CDR3 has 15 amino acids. DNA for the CDR3: TGTGCCACCAGTGAGGGCGGGAGATTCTACAATGAGCAGTTCTTC. It encodes CATSEGGRFYNEQFF.

This clonotype was recorded at least ten times. The gene calls are TRBV7-9 and TRBJ2-7; 9 bases match TRBD1. Germline V gene data show CDR1 as SEHNR and CDR2 as FQNEAQ (reference sequence). The CDR3 length is 16 residues. The V segment lost 5 bases and the J segment 3 bases; nucleotides outside the gene matches: 11. In nucleotides, the CDR3 is TGTGCCAGCAGCGCAACCTCCGGGACAGGGAGCTACGAGCAGTACTTC. It codes for CASSATSGTGSYEQYF.

This clonotype was counted at least ten times. The rearrangement uses TRBV20-1 and TRBJ2-1; D could derive from TRBD1 or TRBD2 (5 bases each). Germline CDR1 reads DFQATT; CDR2 reads SNEGSKA (reference sequence). The CDR3 sequence is 16 residues long. The V end lost 2 bases, the J end lost 5 bases, and 19 bases lay between the germline ends. CDR3 in DNA: TGCAGTGCTAGACGGGGCCTCACGTGGCGGGACAATGAGCAGTTCTTC. It yields the protein CSARRGLTWRDNEQFF.

The chain carries TRBV2 and TRBJ2-6; 10 nucleotides align to TRBD1. With 8 bases clipped from V and 1 base from J, the junction kept 14 bases outside the gene matches. The germline V gene encodes CDR1 SNHLY and CDR2 FYNNEI. There are 19 residues in the CDR3. CDR3 region: CASHVAPGQGESGANVLTF. CDR3 coding DNA: TGTGCCAGCCATGTTGCCCCCGGACAGGGGGAATCTGGGGCCAACGTCCTGACTTTC.

This clonotype was observed a handful of times. The chain recombines TRBV6-1 with TRBJ1-1, with D possibly TRBD1 on 6 matching bases. Trimming removed 9 bases at V and 1 base at J, with 12 bases between. The CDR3 is made up of 13 amino acids. The germline V gene encodes CDR1 MNHNS and CDR2 SASEGT. CDR3: CASSGAPNTEAFF. The CDR3 DNA is TGTGCCAGTTCAGGGGCTCCGAACACTGAAGCTTTCTTT.

The chain carries TRBV15 and TRBJ2-7, with 9 nucleotides matching TRBD2. V dropped 2 bases and J dropped 0; count of bases not matched to a gene: 8. Germline V gives CDR1 LNHNV, CDR2 YYDKDF (reference sequence). This CDR3 has 17 amino acids. CDR3 DNA: TGTGCCACCAGCAGATTATCGATAGCGGGAGCCTCCTACGAGCAGTACTTC. It specifies CATSRLSIAGASYEQYF.